In this sample, the clone carrying this T cell receptor beta chain turned up many times. Its antigen is not identified. As part of library construction, unique molecular identifiers were attached to individual cDNA molecules. Each CDR3 protein gets one entry after TCRdb re-called the 5' RACE reads with MiXCR. The sample shows fewer than 80,000 distinct CDR3 sequences, 13% of them seen only once. The data stem from a study of early T cells in non-severe SARS-CoV-2 infection. Study-wide context: It was bulk RNA from unsorted whole blood that was sequenced, and the chains were unpaired. Study conclusions and caveats: The study's VDJdb matching favored anti-spike CD8 responses and missed private and CD4 specificities.

Deletions cut 7 bases from V and 0 bases from J, with 12 bases between. Per germline, CDR1 SNHLY and CDR2 FYNNEI. This CDR3 has 14 residues. The sample was whole blood. The sequence came from an adult who was a healthcare worker with PCR-confirmed SARS-CoV-2 infection or an uninfected control (not recorded which). The chain joins TRBV2 to TRBJ1-2; D call uncertain. CDR3 nucleotide sequence: TGTGCCAGCACTTACGGAGGAGCTAACTATGGCTACACCTTC. This encodes CASTYGGANYGYTF.